This T cell receptor (beta chain) was obtained from a study of T cell responses to AZD1222 COVID-19 vaccine. Study-wide results and caveats: Possibly, clonal diversity was underestimated; donors were largely white British and included more females. At baseline, just a handful of AZD1222 recipients tested seropositive. Two AZD1222 doses significantly raised spike-specific TCR breadth and depth over controls.

The V and J ends lost 4 bases and 3 bases, in that order; junction bases with no gene match: 4. The germline gives CDR1 SGDLS, CDR2 YYNGEE. CDR3 length equals 14 residues. Generated by immunoSEQ multiplex PCR, the TCRdb table keeps only in-frame clones and is missing some. The sample yields 140,000 to 150,000 clones, about 91% seen once. About this clone: The target antigen is unknown.

This receptor was taken from an adult who received the AZD1222 COVID-19 vaccine. The source was peripheral blood, collected 28 days after the second AZD1222 dose. The gene calls are TRBV9 and TRBJ1-2; 9 nucleotides align to TRBD1. CDR3 region: CASSPRQGDYGYTF. The CDR3 nucleotides read TGTGCCAGCAGCCCGCGACAGGGGGACTATGGCTACACCTTC.